This entry lists 14 T cell receptor beta chains sequenced from one sample in a study of Ad26.COV2.S vaccination and SARS-CoV-2 variants. As to treatment: roughly 19 received Ad26.COV2.S at low or high dose, single or two shots; a few received placebo; per-sample allocation not given. Sample collection was performed on day 63 after the first vaccine or placebo injection. Sequencing was performed with immunoSEQ multiplex PCR; in TCRdb, only in-frame clones are kept and a portion is missing. The data show 330,000 or so clones, 90% seen once. The sequenced sample was peripheral blood, obtained in a trial of Ad26.COV2.S vaccine versus placebo. The receptors stem from a person between 18 and 65 years old who received the Ad26.COV2.S COVID-19 vaccine or a placebo.

The genes are TRBV7-9 and TRBJ1-1, with a possible D match to TRBD1 (5 bases). This CDR3 spans 13 amino acids. Germline V CDR1 and CDR2: SEHNR, FQNEAQ (reference sequence). Trimming took 3 bases from V and 6 from J, leaving 11 bases between them. In nucleotides, the CDR3 is TGTGCCAGCAGCTTTGGTCCGGGGGCTGAAGCTTTCTTT. Its protein product is CASSFGPGAEAFF.

The chain uses TRBV9 and TRBJ1-2; D not certain. The CDR3 totals 13 residues. Trimming took off 0 bases at V and 6 bases at J, with 9 bases between the two ends. Per germline, CDR1 SGDLS and CDR2 YYNGEE. The CDR3 here is CASSVGSGDGYTF. As DNA, the CDR3 is TGTGCCAGCAGCGTAGGGTCAGGAGATGGCTACACCTTC.

The sample holds a few counts of this clone. The rearrangement links TRBV7-2 to TRBJ1-5; D perhaps matches TRBD1 (6 bases). Per germline, CDR1 SGHTA and CDR2 FQGNSA. V shed 5 bases and J shed 4 bases, with 18 bases lying between them. CDR3 length equals 16 residues. The CDR3 DNA sequence: TGTGCCAGCAGCCTCGGGGGGGACAAACCAAATCAGCCCCAGCATTTT. Protein product: CASSLGGDKPNQPQHF.

This clone has only one observation. The chain uses TRBV7-9 and TRBJ2-5, with no clear D. The germline V gene has CDR1 SEHNR and CDR2 FQNEAQ (reference sequence). There are 15 residues in the CDR3. V was trimmed by 1 base and J by 3 bases, leaving 12 bases between them. CDR3 sequence (DNA): TGTGCCAGCAGCTTAGTAACCTACCAGGAAGAGACCCAGTACTTC. It is translated as CASSLVTYQEETQYF.

This chain joins TRBV12-3 or TRBV12-4 and TRBJ2-1; D is unclear. The CDR3 loop spans 11 amino acids. The V end was cut by 8 bases, the J end by 7 bases, with 9 bases between. CDR3 sequence: CASLRSNEQFF. The CDR3 DNA sequence: TGTGCCAGCTTACGCTCGAATGAGCAGTTCTTC.

This chain uses TRBV10-3 with TRBJ2-7; 7 bases align to TRBD2. The CDR3 totals 14 residues. From germline, CDR1 is ENHRY and CDR2 SYGVKD. The trim removed 3 bases at V and 5 bases at J, leaving 7 bases unmatched. This chain's CDR3 is CAISDRDYRDEQYF. The CDR3 bases are TGTGCCATCAGTGACCGGGACTATAGAGACGAGCAGTACTTC.

The genes are TRBV7-2 and TRBJ2-1; D is uncertain. V was cut by 6 bases and J by 5 bases, with 14 bases left in between. There are 14 residues in the CDR3. Germline loops: CDR1 SGHTA, CDR2 FQGNSA. The CDR3 nucleotides are TGTGCCAGCAGATCCCCAGCCGGCAACAATGAGCAGTTCTTC. This sequence encodes CASRSPAGNNEQFF.

In regard to this clone: At one end, the junction sequence differs from germline, possibly due to a read error. The rearrangement links TRBV7-9 to TRBJ1-1, with TRBD1 as a possible D gene (5 bases). CDR3 length: 13 amino acids. In germline, CDR1 is SEHNR, CDR2 FQNEAQ (reference sequence). Here the CDR3 reads CASSSLGTPTMVF. CDR3 nucleotide sequence: TGTGCCAGCAGCTCCTTAGGGACGCCGACCATGGTCTTT.

This clone appeared a single time. The chain has TRBV19 and TRBJ1-2; TRBD1 agrees at 8 bases. Trimming at V came to 3 bases and at J to 8 bases, leaving 5 bases not matched to a gene. CDR1 is LNHDA, CDR2 SQIVND, per germline (reference sequence). The CDR3 consists of 13 residues. CDR3 sequence (DNA): TGTGCCAGTAGTATGCGGACAGGGCGCGGCTACACCTTC. Protein product: CASSMRTGRGYTF.

This chain links TRBV7-2 with TRBJ2-1, with 11 bases matching TRBD2. This CDR3 has 16 residues. Germline assignment: CDR1 SGHTA and CDR2 FQGNSA. The trim removed 0 bases at V and 6 bases at J, leaving 4 bases unmatched. CDR3 in amino acids: CASSLASGGAANEQFF. The CDR3, as DNA: TGTGCCAGCAGCTTAGCTAGCGGGGGGGCCGCCAATGAGCAGTTCTTC.

The gene calls are TRBV10-3 and TRBJ2-7; 11 bases are a match to TRBD2. Germline V gene lookup returns CDR1 ENHRY and CDR2 SYGVKD. The ends lost 8 bases at V and 4 bases at J; junction bases unmatched: 10. This CDR3 has 15 amino acids. Here the CDR3 reads CAIGTGTSGFYEQYV. Written as DNA, the CDR3 is TGTGCCATCGGAACCGGGACTAGCGGCTTTTACGAGCAGTACGTC.

This chain connects TRBV19 to TRBJ1-1, with 9 bases aligning to TRBD1. The trim removed 0 bases at V and 4 bases at J, leaving 12 bases unmatched. The CDR3 is made up of 18 amino acids. Germline V gene sequence: CDR1 LNHDA, CDR2 SQIVND (reference sequence). The CDR3 region is CASSIDRQGERVSTEAFF. The DNA for the CDR3 is TGTGCCAGTAGTATAGATCGACAGGGGGAGAGGGTAAGCACTGAAGCTTTCTTT.

The chain is built from TRBV15 and TRBJ1-4; D is unresolved. The CDR3 spans 15 residues. Germline V gene data show CDR1 as LNHNV and CDR2 as YYDKDF (reference sequence). Trimming shortened V by 0 bases and J by 1 base, and 6 bases separated the two germline ends. The CDR3 DNA follows: TGTGCCACCAGCAGAGATCTGGGAACTAATGAAAAACTGTTTTTT. It specifies CATSRDLGTNEKLFF. Together with reference TRBV15 and TRBJ1-4, the CDR3 gives the full variable domain: DAMVIQNPRYQVTQFGKPVTLSCSQTLNHNVMYWYQQKSSQAPKLLFHYYDKDFNNEADTPDNFQSRRPNTSFCFLDIRSPGLGDTAMYLCATSRDLGTNEKLFFGSGTQLSVL.

The chain is built from TRBV3-1 (or the pseudogene TRBV3-2) and TRBJ2-5, with TRBD2 matching over 7 bases. Germline V gives CDR1 LGHDT, CDR2 YNNKEL (reference sequence). V was clipped by 0 bases and J by 7 bases; unmatched bases: 11. This CDR3 is 16 amino acids long. CDR3 sequence: CASSQDGGSGFWTQYF. CDR3 DNA sequence: TGTGCCAGCAGCCAAGATGGCGGGAGCGGTTTCTGGACCCAGTACTTC.